The clone carrying this T cell receptor (beta chain) was picked up many times. Its target is unknown. This sample was taken from a study of identical twins. Study-wide results and caveats: Models predicted less out-of-frame TCR alpha sharing in monozygotic twins than was found.

Trimming at V came to 3 bases and at J to 0 bases, leaving 10 bases not matched to a gene. The germline gives CDR1 SGHTA, CDR2 FQGNSA. The CDR3 is 17 amino acids. TCRdb re-called the 5' RACE reads with MiXCR, one entry per CDR3 protein. The data contain about 200,000 distinct CDR3 sequences, under 8.5% of them singletons. In addition, the sample was reused for a study of T cells expressing NK-cell markers. That source adds: Where a handful of donors were concerned, these clonotypes also led the CD3+CD56-NKG2C+ fraction. Whether the expanded NKG2C+ T cell clones recognized HCMV remained unclear.

This sequence joins TRBV7-2 and TRBJ1-1, with TRBD1 matching 7 bases. The sample consisted of CD8+ T cells sorted from blood. This receptor was identified in a woman younger than 35 in good health. For the CDR3, the DNA is TGTGCCAGCAGCTTTTCCGGGACAGCGGGCGTGAACACTGAAGCTTTCTTT. This gives the protein CASSFSGTAGVNTEAFF. Supplemented by reference TRBV7-2 and TRBJ1-1, the full variable domain reads GAGVSQSPSNKVTEKGKDVELRCDPISGHTALYWYRQSLGQGLEFLIYFQGNSAPDKSGLPSDRFSAERTGGSVSTLTIQRTQQEDSAVYLCASSFSGTAGVNTEAFFGQGTRLTVV.